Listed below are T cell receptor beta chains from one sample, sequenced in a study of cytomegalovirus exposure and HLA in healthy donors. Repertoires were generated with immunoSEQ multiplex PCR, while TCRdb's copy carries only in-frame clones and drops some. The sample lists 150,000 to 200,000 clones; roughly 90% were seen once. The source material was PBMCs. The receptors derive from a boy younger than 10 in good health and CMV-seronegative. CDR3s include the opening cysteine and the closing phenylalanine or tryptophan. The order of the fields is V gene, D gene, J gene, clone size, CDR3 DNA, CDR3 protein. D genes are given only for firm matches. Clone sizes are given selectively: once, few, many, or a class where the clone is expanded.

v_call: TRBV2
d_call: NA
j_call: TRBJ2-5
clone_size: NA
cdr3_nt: TGTGCCAGCACTGTCGGCCTCGGGGAGACCCAGTACTTC
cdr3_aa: CASTVGLGETQYF

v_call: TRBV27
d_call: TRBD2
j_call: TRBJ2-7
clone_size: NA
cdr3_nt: TGTGCCAGCTCGGCGGGAGGGCCGTTGGTCGAGCAGTACTTC
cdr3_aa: CASSAGGPLVEQYF

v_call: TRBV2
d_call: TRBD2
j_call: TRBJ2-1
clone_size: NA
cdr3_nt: TGTGCAAAGCGGGAGTTTACGAATGAGCAGTTCTTC
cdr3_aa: CAKREFTNEQFF

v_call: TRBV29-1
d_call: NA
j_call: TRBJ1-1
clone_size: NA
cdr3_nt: TGCAGCGTGGGGGTACAGGGGAACACTGAAGCTTTCTTT
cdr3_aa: CSVGVQGNTEAFF

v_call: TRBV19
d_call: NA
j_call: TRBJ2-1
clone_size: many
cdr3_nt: TGTGCCAGTAACACGGCGGGGACTGGAGCCAATGAGCAGTTCTTC
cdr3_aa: CASNTAGTGANEQFF

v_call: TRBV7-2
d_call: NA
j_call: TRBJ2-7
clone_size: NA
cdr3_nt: TGTGCCAGCAGCCTACAGGGTCCGCCCAGCTCCTACGAGCAGTACTTC
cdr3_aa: CASSLQGPPSSYEQYF

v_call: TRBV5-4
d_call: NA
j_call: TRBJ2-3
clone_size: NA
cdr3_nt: TGTGCCAGCAGCTCCTTCCATAAGCAAGGCACAGATACGCAGTATTTT
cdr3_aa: CASSSFHKQGTDTQYF

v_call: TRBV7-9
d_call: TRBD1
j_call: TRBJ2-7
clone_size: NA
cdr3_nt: TGTGCCAGCAGCCTAGGACAGGGGGCTAGCGAGCAGTACTTC
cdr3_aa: CASSLGQGASEQYF

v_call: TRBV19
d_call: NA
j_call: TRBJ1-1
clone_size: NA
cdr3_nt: TGTGCCAGTAGTAAGGAGGGGAACACTGAAGCTTTCTTT
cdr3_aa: CASSKEGNTEAFF

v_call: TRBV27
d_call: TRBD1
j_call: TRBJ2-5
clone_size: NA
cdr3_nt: TGTGCCAGCAGAGGGACAGGGTTTACGGCAGTTGAGACCCAGTACTTC
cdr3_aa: CASRGTGFTAVETQYF

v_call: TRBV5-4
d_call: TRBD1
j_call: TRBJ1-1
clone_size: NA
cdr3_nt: TGTGCCAGCAGCTTGGGACAGGGAAAAACTGAAGCTTTCTTT
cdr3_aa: CASSLGQGKTEAFF

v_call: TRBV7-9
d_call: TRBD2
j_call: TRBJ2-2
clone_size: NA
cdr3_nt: TGTGCCAGCAGCTTAATCCAGACCGCGGGGGGCGGGGGATCCGGGGAGCTGTTTTTT
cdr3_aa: CASSLIQTAGGGGSGELFF

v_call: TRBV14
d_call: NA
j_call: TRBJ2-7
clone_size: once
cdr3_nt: TGTGCCAGCAGCCAAATCTCCGGACTCGAGCAGTACTTC
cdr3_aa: CASSQISGLEQYF

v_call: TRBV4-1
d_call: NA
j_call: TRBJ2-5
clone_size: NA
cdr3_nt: TGCGCCAGCAGCCAAGAGTCGTCGAGTGCCCAAGAGACCCAGTACTTC
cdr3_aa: CASSQESSSAQETQYF

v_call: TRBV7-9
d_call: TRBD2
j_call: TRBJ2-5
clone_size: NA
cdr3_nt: TGTGCCAGCTCCCGGACTAGCGGTTACCAAGAGACCCAGTACTTC
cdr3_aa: CASSRTSGYQETQYF

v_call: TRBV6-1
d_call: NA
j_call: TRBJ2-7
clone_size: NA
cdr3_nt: TGTGCCAGCAGTGAAACGACTAGTACTTGGAACGAGCAGTACTTC
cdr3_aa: CASSETTSTWNEQYF

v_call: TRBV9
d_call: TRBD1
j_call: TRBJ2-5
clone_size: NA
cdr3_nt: TGTGCCAGCAGCGTCGGGACAGGGGACTCCCAAGAGACCCAGTACTTC
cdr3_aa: CASSVGTGDSQETQYF

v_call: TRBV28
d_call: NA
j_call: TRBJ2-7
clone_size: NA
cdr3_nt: TGTGCCAGCAGGACAATCTACGAGCAGTACTTC
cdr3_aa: CASRTIYEQYF

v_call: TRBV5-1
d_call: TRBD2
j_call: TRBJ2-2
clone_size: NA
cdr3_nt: TGCGCCAGCAGCCGCTTGGCGGGGACTCTAGCGGGAGGAAACACCGGGGAGCTGTTTTTT
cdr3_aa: CASSRLAGTLAGGNTGELFF

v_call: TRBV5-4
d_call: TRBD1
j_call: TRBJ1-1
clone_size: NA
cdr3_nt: TGTGCCAGCAGCCATCTCGGGACAGGGAACACTGAAGCTTTCTTT
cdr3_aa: CASSHLGTGNTEAFF

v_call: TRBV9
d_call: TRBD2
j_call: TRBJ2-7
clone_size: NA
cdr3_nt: TGTGCCAGCAGCGTAGCTACTAGCGGTGCCTACGAGCAGTACTTC
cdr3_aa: CASSVATSGAYEQYF

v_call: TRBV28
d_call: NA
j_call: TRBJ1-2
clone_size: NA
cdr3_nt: TGTGCCAGCAGTTTCCCCCAGAGGAACTATGGCTACACCTTC
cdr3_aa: CASSFPQRNYGYTF

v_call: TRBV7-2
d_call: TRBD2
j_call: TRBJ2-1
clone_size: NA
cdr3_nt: TGTGCCAGCAGCTCCCAGGGTCTAGCGGCCCGAGGTGAGCAGTTCTTC
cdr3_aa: CASSSQGLAARGEQFF

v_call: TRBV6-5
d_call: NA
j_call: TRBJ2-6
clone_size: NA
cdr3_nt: TGTGCCAGCAGGGAGGTAGACTCTGGGGCCAACGTCCTGACTTTC
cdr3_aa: CASREVDSGANVLTF

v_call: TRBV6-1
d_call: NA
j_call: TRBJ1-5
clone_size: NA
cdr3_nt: TGTGCCAGCACTTTTTGGGGGGATAGCAATCAGCCCCAGCATTTT
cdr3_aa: CASTFWGDSNQPQHF

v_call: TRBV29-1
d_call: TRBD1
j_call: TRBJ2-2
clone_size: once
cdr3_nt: TGCAGCGTTGAGACAGGGGGCCTTTATGGGGAGCTGTTTTTT
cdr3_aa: CSVETGGLYGELFF

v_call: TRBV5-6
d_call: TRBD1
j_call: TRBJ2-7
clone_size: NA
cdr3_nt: TGTGCCAGCAGCTTGGCCCCGGGACAGGGTTCCTACGAGCAGTACTTC
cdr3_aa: CASSLAPGQGSYEQYF

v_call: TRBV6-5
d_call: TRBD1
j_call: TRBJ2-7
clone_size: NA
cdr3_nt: TGTGCCAGCAGTTGGACAGGGGGCTACGAGCAGTACTTC
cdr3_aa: CASSWTGGYEQYF

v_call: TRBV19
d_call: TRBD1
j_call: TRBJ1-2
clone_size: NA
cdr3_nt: TGTGCCAGTAGTAACCAAGGGACAGGCCAGAGGTATGGCTACACCTTC
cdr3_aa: CASSNQGTGQRYGYTF

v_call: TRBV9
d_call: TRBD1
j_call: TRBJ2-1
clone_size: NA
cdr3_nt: TGCGCCAGCAGCGCCGGGACAGGGGACAATGAGCAGTTCTTC
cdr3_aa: CASSAGTGDNEQFF

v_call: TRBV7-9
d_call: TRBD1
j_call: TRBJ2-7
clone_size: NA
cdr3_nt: TGTGCCAGCAGCTATCGGCCGGGACAGACCTACGAGCAGTACTTC
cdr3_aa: CASSYRPGQTYEQYF

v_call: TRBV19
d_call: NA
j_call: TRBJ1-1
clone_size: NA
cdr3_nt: TGTGCCAGTAGTATAGATCAACGGGGTATCACTGAAGCTTTCTTT
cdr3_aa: CASSIDQRGITEAFF

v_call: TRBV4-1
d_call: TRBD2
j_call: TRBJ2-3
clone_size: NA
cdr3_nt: TGCGCCAGCAGCCAATCGGGACTAGCGGGGGATACGCAGTATTTT
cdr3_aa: CASSQSGLAGDTQYF

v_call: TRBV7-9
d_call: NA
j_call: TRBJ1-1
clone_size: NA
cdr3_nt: TGTTCCAGCAGCGAGTCGTTAAGTTATCGGGCTTTCTTT
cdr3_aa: CSSSESLSYRAFF

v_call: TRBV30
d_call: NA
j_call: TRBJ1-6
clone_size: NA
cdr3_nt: TGTGCCTGGAAGCGGGGGAGGGGATTAAATTCACCCCTCCACTTT
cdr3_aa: CAWKRGRGLNSPLHF

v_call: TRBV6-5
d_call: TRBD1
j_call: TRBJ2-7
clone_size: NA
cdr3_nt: TGTGCCAGCAGTTCGGGGACAGGCTACGAGCAGTACTTC
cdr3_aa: CASSSGTGYEQYF

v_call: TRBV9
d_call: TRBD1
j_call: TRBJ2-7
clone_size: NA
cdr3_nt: TGTGCCAGCAGCGCACAGGGGTCGCCGGGCGAGCAGTACTTC
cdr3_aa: CASSAQGSPGEQYF

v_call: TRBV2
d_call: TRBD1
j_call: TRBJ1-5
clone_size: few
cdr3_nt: TGTGCCAGCAGATCAGCCGGGGGGACAGGGGGTCAGCCCCAGCATTTT
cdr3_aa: CASRSAGGTGGQPQHF

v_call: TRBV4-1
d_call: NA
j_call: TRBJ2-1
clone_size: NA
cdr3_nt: TGCGCCAGCAGCCCTTACCAGGCCACGAATGAGCAGTTCTTC
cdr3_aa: CASSPYQATNEQFF

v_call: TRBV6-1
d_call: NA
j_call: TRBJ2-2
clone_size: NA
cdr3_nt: TGTGCCAGCAGTTCTAGCACGAACACCGGGGAGCTGTTTTTT
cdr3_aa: CASSSSTNTGELFF

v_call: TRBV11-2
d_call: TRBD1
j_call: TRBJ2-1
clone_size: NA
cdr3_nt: TGTGCCAGCTTGGGACAGGGTTCAAACAATGAGCAGTTCTTC
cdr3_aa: CASLGQGSNNEQFF

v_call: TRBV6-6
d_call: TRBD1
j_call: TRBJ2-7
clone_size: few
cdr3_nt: TGTGCCAGCAGTTGGCCGGGACAGGGGTCCAACGAGCAGTACTTC
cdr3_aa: CASSWPGQGSNEQYF

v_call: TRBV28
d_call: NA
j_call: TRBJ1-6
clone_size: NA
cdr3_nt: TGTGCCAGCAGTTTTTCAGGGAATCCGAATTCACCCCTCCACTTT
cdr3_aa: CASSFSGNPNSPLHF

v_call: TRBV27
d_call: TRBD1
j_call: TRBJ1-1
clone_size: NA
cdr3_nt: TGTGCCAGCAGCACAGGGGGCTATAACACTGAAGCTTTCTTT
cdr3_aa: CASSTGGYNTEAFF

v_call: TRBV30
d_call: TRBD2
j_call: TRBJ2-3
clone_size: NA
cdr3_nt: TGTGCCTGGACATTTAGGGCTAGCGGGGGGGCAGATACGCAGTATTTT
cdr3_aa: CAWTFRASGGADTQYF

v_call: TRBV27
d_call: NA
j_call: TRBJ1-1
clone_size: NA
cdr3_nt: TGTGCCAGCAGTTTACAGGGGAGAGGCACTGAAGCTTTCTTT
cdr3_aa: CASSLQGRGTEAFF

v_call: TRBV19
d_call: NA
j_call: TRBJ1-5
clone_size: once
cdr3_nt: TGTGCCAGTAGTATAACGGGGGACAATCAGCCCCAGCATTTT
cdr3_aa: CASSITGDNQPQHF

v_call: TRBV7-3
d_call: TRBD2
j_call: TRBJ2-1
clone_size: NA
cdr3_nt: TGTGCCAGCAGCGGGACTAGCGGGGGGGTCAATGAGCAGTTCTTC
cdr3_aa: CASSGTSGGVNEQFF

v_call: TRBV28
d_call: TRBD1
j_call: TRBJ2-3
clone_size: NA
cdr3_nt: TGTGCCAGCAGTGCCGGACAGGGCCGTACAGATACGCAGTATTTT
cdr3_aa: CASSAGQGRTDTQYF

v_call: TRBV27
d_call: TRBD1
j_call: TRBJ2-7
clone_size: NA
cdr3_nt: TGTGCCAGCAGTTTGACCTCGGACAGGGCCTACGAGCAGTACTTC
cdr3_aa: CASSLTSDRAYEQYF

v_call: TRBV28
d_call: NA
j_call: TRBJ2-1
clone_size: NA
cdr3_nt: TGTGCCAGCAGGGCCTCGAGCGTAGGGGGTGAGCAGTTCTTC
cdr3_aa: CASRASSVGGEQFF

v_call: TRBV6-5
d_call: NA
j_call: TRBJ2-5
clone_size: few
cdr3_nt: TGTGCCAGCAGTTACTCGGCGGTCGAGACCCAGTACTTC
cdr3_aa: CASSYSAVETQYF

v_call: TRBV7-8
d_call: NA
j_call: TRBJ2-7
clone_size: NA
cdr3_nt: TGTGCCAGCAGCTTAGGAGTGGACGAGCAGTACTTC
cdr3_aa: CASSLGVDEQYF

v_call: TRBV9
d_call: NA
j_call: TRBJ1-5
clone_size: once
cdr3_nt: TGTGCCAGCAGCCCCAGTGGCAATCAGCCCCAGCATTTT
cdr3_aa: CASSPSGNQPQHF